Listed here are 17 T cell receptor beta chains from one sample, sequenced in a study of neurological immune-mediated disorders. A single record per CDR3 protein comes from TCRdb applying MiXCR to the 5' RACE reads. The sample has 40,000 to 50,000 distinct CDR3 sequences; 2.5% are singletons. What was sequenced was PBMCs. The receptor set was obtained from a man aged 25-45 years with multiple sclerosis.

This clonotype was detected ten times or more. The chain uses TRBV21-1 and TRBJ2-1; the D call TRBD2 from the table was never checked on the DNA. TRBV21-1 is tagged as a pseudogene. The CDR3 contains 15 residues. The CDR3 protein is CASKTRDLGGGEQFF. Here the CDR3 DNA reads TGTGCCAGCAAGACCCGGGACCTCGGCGGAGGTGAGCAGTTCTTC.

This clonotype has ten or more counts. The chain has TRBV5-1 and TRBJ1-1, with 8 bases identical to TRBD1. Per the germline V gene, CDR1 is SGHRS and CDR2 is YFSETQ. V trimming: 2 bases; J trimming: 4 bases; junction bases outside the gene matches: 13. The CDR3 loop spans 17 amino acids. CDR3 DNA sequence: TGCGCCAGCAGCTTCTCAGGGGGCGCCTCCCAGGGCACTGAAGCTTTCTTT. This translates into CASSFSGGASQGTEAFF.

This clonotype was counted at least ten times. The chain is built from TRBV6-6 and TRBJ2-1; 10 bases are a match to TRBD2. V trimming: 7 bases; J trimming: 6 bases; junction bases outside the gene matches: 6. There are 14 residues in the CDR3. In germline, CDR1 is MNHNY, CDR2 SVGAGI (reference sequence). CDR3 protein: CASIASGSPNEQFF. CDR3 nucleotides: TGTGCCAGCATCGCTAGCGGGAGCCCCAATGAGCAGTTCTTC.

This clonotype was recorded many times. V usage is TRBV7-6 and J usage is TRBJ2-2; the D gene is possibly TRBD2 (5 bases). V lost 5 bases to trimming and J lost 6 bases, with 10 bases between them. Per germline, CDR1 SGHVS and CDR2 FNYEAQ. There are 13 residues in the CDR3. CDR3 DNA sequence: TGTGCCAGCAGCGTTACAGCGGCCGGGGAGCTGTTTTTT. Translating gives CASSVTAAGELFF.

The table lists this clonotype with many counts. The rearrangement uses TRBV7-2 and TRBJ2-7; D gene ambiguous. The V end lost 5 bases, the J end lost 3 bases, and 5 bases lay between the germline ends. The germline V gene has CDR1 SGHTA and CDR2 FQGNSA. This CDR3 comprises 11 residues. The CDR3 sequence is CASSAVYEQYF. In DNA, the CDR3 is TGTGCCAGCAGCGCAGTCTACGAGCAGTACTTC.

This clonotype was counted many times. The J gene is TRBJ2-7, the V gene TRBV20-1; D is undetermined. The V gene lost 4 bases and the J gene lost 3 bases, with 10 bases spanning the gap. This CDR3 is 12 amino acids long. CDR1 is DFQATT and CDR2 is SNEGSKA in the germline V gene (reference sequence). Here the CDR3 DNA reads TGCAGTGCTACTCCCCTGAACTACGAGCAGTACTTC. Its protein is CSATPLNYEQYF.

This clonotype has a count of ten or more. The CDR3 DNA reads as TGTGCCAGCACCGACAGGGGAGAGACAGATACGCAGTATTTT. Protein sequence: CASTDRGETDTQYF. This chain connects TRBV11-2 to TRBJ2-3, with 8 bases fitting TRBD1. This CDR3 contains 14 residues. The trim removed 7 bases at V and 3 bases at J, leaving 6 bases unmatched. The germline V gene encodes CDR1 SGHAT and CDR2 FQNNGV.

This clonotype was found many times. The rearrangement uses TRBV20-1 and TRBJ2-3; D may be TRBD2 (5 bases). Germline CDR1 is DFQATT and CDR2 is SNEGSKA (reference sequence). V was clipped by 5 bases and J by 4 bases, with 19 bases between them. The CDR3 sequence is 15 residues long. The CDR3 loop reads CSAETSQTASDTQYF. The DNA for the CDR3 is TGCAGTGCTGAAACTAGTCAGACGGCCTCAGATACGCAGTATTTT.

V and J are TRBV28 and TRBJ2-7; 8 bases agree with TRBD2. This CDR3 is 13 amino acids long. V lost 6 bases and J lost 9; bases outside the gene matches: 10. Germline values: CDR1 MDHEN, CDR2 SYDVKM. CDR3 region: CASSPMTSEAQYF. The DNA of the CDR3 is TGTGCCAGCAGCCCCATGACTAGCGAAGCGCAGTACTTC.

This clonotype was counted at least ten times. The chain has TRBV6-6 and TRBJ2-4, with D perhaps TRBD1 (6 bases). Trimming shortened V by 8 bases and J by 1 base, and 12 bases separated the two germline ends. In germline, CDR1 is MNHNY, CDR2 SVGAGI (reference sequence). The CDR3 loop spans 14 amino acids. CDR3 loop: CASEYTGAKNIQYF. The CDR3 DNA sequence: TGTGCCAGCGAATATACAGGGGCCAAAAACATTCAGTACTTC.

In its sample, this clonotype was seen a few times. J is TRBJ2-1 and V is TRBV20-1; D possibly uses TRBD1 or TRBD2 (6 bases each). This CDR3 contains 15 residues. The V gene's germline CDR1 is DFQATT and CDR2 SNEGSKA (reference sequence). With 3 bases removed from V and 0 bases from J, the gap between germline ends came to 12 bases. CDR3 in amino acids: CSASLGGRSYNEQFF. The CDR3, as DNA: TGCAGTGCTAGCCTGGGGGGCCGCTCCTACAATGAGCAGTTCTTC.

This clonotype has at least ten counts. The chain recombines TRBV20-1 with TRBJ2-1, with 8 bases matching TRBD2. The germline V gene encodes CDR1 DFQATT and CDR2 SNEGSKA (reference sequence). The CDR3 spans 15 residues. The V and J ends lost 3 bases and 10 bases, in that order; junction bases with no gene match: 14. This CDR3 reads CSASIPGLVTHEQFF. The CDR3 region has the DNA TGCAGTGCTAGTATCCCGGGACTAGTTACCCACGAGCAGTTCTTC.

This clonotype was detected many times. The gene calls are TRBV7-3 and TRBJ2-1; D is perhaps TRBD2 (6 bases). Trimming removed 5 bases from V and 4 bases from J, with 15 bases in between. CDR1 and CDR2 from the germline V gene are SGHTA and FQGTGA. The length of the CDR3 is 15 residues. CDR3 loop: CASSLGVAAYNEQFF. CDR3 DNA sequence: TGTGCCAGCAGCCTAGGGGTAGCGGCTTACAATGAGCAGTTCTTC.

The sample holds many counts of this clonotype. The CDR3, as DNA: TGTGCCACCAGCAGAGATGACTTAATAACAGATACGCAGTATTTT. It is translated as CATSRDDLITDTQYF. This chain uses TRBV15 with TRBJ2-3; D gene ambiguous. This CDR3 contains 15 residues. Germline V gives CDR1 LNHNV, CDR2 YYDKDF (reference sequence). The germline V and J ends were trimmed by 0 bases and 3 bases, with 10 bases remaining between them.

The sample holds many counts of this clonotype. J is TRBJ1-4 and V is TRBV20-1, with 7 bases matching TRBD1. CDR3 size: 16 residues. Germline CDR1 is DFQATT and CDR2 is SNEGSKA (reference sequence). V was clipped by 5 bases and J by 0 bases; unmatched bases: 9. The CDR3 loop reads CSAPDRDSATNEKLFF. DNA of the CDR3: TGCAGTGCTCCCGACAGGGATTCTGCAACTAATGAAAAACTGTTTTTT.

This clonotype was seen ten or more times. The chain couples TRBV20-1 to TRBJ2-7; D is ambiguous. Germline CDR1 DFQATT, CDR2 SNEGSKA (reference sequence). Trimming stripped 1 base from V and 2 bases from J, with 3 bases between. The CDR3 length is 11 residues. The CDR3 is CSARGAYEQYF. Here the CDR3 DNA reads TGCAGTGCTAGAGGAGCCTACGAGCAGTACTTC.

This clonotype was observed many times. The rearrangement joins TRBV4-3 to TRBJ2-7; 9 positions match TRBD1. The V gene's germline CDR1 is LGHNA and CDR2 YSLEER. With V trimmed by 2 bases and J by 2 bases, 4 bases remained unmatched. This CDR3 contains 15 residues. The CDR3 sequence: CASSQTRDRAYEQYF. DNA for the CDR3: TGCGCCAGCAGCCAAACCCGGGACAGGGCCTACGAGCAGTACTTC.